This T cell receptor beta chain was observed in a study of identical twins. Study conclusions and caveats: Invariant populations such as MAIT and iNKT cells could partly muddle zero-insertion analyses. Insertions were fewer in abundant cord blood beta clonotypes, whereas memory repertoires showed none of this pattern.

TCRdb reanalysed the 5' RACE reads using MiXCR and keeps one entry per CDR3 protein. This sample has some 590,000 distinct CDR3 sequences; roughly 9.9% occur once, and the top ten carry under 3.5%. This clonotype was observed many times. The antigen remains unidentified. V was clipped by 2 bases and J by 6 bases, with 15 bases between them. This CDR3 region has 14 residues. Germline loops: CDR1 SGHRS, CDR2 YFSETQ. The same sample was also studied in work on yellow fever vaccine responses in identical twins.

The sequenced material came from PBMCs. This rearrangement joins TRBV5-1 to TRBJ2-7, with D perhaps TRBD1 (6 bases). This sequence originates from a woman under 30 in good health. The DNA for the CDR3 is TGCGCCAGCAGCTTTTCGGCACAGGGCCGCGAGCAGTACTTC. Translation gives CASSFSAQGREQYF.